The subject of this entry is one T cell receptor beta chain. Its specificity is unknown. The V end was cut by 5 bases, the J end by 6 bases, with 19 bases between. The germline gives CDR1 MNHNY, CDR2 SVGAGI (reference sequence). The CDR3 runs 15 residues. This entry belongs to a study of shared clonotypes between healthy human individuals. General study points: Clonotype sharing among the donors was expected to vary with sequencing depth.

Terminally differentiated effector memory CD45RA+ cells were left out of the naive CD8 fraction, which was CD45RO-negative and positively selected for CCR7. The data were produced by immunoSEQ multiplex PCR, yet TCRdb's version contains in-frame clones alone and is incomplete. The sample consists of some 1,900,000 clones, just under 95% of them appearing once. The material sequenced was naive CD8+ T cells sorted from blood. J is TRBJ1-1 and V is TRBV6-6; the D gene is possibly TRBD1 (6 bases). The source of this sequence is a man aged 18 to 29 in good health. CDR3 loop: CASSAQSTGRPEAFF. As DNA, the CDR3 is TGTGCCAGCAGTGCCCAATCGACAGGAAGGCCTGAAGCTTTCTTT.